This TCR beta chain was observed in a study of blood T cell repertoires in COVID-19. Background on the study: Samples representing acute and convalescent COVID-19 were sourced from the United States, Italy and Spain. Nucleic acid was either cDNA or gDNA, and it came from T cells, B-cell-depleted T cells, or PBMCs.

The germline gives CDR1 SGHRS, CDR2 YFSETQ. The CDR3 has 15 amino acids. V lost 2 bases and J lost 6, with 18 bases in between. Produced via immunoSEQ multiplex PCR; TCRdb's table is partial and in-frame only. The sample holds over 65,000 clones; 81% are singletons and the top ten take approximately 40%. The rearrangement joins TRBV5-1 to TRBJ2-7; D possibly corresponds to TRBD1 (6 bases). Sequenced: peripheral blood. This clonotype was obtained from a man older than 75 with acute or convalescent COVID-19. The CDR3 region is CASSLHNRESGEQYF. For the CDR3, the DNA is TGCGCCAGCAGCTTACATAACAGGGAGTCGGGCGAGCAGTACTTC. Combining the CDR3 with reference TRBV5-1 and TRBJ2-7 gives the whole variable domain KAGVTQTPRYLIKTRGQQVTLSCSPISGHRSVSWYQQTPGQGLQFLFEYFSETQRNKGNFPGRFSGRQFSNSRSEMNVSTLELGDSALYLCASSLHNRESGEQYFGPGTRLTVT.